Included here is one TCR beta chain sequence, with context. This record comes from a study of blood T cell repertoires in COVID-19. Study at large: COVID-19 samples from acute and convalescent phases originated in the United States, Italy and Spain. PBMCs, B-cell-depleted T cells, or T cells were the source of the cDNA or gDNA that made up the material.

V lost 1 base, J lost 7 bases, and 8 bases lay in between. The V gene's germline CDR1 is MNHEY and CDR2 SMNVEV (reference sequence). This CDR3 has 13 amino acids. Data came from immunoSEQ multiplex PCR; TCRdb stores just in-frame clones and leaves some out. This table has approximately 66,000 clones, roughly 90% appearing once. V gene TRBV27 combines with J gene TRBJ2-1; D is perhaps TRBD2 (6 bases). The specimen was peripheral blood. The source of this sequence is a man aged 55 to 70 with acute or convalescent COVID-19. As DNA, the CDR3 is TGTGCCAGCAGTTTATGGGGGGAGAATGAGCAGTTCTTC. Amino acid sequence: CASSLWGENEQFF.